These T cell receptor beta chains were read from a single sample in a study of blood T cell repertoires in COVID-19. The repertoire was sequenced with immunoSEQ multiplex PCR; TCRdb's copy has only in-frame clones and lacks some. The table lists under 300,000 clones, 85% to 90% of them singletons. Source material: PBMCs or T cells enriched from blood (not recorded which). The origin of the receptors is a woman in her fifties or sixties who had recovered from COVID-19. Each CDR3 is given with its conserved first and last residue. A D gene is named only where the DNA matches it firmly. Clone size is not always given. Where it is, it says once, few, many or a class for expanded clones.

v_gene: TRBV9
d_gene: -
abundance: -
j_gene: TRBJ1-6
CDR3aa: CASSVAGQGNSPLHF
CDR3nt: TGTGCCAGCAGCGTAGCTGGGCAGGGGAATTCACCCCTCCACTTT

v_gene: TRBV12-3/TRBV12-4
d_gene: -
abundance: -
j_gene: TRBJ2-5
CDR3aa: CASSLAEGETQYF
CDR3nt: TGTGCCAGCAGTTTGGCAGAGGGAGAGACCCAGTACTTC

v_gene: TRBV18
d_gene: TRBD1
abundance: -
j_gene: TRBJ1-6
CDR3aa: CASSTGQGAGNSPLHF
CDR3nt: TGTGCCAGCTCAACCGGACAGGGGGCGGGAAATTCACCCCTCCACTTT

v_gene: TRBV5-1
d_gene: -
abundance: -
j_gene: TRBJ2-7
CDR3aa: CASSPWGAGEQYF
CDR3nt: TGCGCCAGCAGTCCCTGGGGAGCTGGCGAGCAGTACTTC

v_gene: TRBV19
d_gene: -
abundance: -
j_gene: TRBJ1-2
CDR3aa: CATWSGGGGYTF
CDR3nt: TGTGCCACATGGAGCGGCGGCGGGGGCTACACCTTC

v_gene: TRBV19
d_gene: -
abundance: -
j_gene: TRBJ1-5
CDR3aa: CASSYDGDQPQHF
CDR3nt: TGTGCCAGTAGCTACGACGGAGATCAGCCCCAGCATTTT

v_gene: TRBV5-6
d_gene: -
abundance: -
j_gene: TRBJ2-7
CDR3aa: CASRSGAEQYF
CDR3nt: TGTGCCAGCAGATCAGGGGCCGAGCAGTACTTC

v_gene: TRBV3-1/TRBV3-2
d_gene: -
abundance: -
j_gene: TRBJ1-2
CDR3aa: CASSQSNPNYGYTF
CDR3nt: TGTGCCAGCAGCCAGAGTAACCCTAACTATGGCTACACCTTC

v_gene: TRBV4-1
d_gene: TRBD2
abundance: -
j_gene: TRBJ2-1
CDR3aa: CASSLNPGLAGPSYNEQFF
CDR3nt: TGCGCCAGCAGCCTAAATCCGGGACTAGCGGGGCCATCCTACAATGAGCAGTTCTTC

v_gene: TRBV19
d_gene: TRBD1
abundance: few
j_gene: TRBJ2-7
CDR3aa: CASSRTRDRGYEQYF
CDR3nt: TGTGCCAGTAGTAGGACCAGGGACAGGGGATACGAGCAGTACTTC

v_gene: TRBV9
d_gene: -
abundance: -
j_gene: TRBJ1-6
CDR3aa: CASSVGTANSPLHF
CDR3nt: TGTGCCAGCAGCGTAGGAACAGCTAATTCACCCCTCCACTTT

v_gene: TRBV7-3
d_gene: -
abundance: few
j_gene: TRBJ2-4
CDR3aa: CASSSVLEAKNIQYF
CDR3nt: TGTGCCAGCAGCTCCGTACTAGAGGCCAAAAACATTCAGTACTTC

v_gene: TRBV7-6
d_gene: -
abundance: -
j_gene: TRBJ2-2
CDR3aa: CASSLVQDLTGELFF
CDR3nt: TGTGCCAGCAGCTTAGTACAGGATCTGACCGGGGAGCTGTTTTTT

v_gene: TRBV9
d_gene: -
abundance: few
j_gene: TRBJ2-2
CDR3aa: CASSGGTNTGELFF
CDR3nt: TGTGCCAGCAGCGGGGGGACAAACACCGGGGAGCTGTTTTTT

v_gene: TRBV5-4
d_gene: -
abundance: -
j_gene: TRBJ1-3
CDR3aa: CASSSLGQTRSGNTIYF
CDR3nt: TGTGCCAGCAGTTCCCTGGGCCAAACCCGCTCTGGAAACACCATATATTTT

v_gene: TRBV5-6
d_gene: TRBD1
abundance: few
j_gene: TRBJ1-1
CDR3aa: CASSDRGRGNTEAFF
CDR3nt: TGTGCCAGCAGTGACAGGGGGCGAGGGAACACTGAAGCTTTCTTT

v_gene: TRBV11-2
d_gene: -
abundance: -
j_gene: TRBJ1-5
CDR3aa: CASSLDGGPNSQHF
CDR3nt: TGTGCCAGCAGCTTAGATGGAGGCCCCAATTCCCAGCATTTT

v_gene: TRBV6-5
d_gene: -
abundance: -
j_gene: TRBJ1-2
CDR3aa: CASNTIGGAGYTF
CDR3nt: TGTGCCAGCAATACCATTGGAGGGGCTGGCTACACCTTC

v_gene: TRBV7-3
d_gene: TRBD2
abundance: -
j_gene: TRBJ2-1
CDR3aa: CASSKTSGSYNEQFF
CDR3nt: TGTGCCAGCAGCAAAACTAGCGGCTCCTACAATGAGCAGTTCTTC

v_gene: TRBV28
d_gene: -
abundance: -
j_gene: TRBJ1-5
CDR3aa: CASSLDNNQPQHF
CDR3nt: TGTGCCAGCAGTTTGGACAACAATCAGCCCCAGCATTTT

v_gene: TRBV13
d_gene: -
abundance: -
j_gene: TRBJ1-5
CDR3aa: CASSFGGARQPQHF
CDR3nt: TGTGCCAGCAGCTTTGGAGGGGCACGGCAGCCCCAGCATTTT

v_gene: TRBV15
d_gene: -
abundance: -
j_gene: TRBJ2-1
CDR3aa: CATSRDSPSNHYNEQFF
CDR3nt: TGTGCCACCAGCAGAGATTCCCCATCTAACCATTACAATGAGCAGTTCTTC

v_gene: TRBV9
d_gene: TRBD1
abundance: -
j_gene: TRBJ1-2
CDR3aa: CASSVEARGRDGYTF
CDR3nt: TGTGCCAGCAGCGTAGAGGCCAGGGGGCGGGATGGCTACACCTTC

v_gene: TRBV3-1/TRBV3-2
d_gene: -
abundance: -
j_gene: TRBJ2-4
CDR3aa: CASSPRVAKNIQYF
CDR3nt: TGTGCCAGCAGCCCCCGGGTTGCTAAAAACATTCAGTACTTC

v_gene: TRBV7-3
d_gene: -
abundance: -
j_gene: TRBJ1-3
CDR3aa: CASSPGGMGSGNTIYF
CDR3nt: TGTGCCAGCAGTCCTGGAGGGATGGGCTCTGGAAACACCATATATTTT

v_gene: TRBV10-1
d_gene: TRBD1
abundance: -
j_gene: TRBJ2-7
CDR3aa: CASSTGTGGSYEQYF
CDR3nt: TGCGCCAGCAGTACCGGGACAGGGGGGTCCTACGAGCAGTACTTC

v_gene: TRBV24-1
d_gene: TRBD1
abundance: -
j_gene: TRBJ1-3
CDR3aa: CATRDREDTIYF
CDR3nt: TGTGCCACCAGAGACAGGGAGGACACCATATATTTT

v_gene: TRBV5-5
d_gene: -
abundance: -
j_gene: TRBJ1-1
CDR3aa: CASSFGRNTEAFF
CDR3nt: TGTGCCAGCAGCTTTGGCAGGAACACTGAAGCTTTCTTT

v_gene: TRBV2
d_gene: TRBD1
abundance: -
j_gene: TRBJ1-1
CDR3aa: CASTLGTGGTEAFF
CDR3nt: TGTGCCAGCACTCTCGGGACAGGGGGCACTGAAGCTTTCTTT

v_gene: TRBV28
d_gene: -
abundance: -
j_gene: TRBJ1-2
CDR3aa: CASTRESYGYTF
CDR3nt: TGTGCATCTACCAGGGAATCGTATGGCTACACCTTC

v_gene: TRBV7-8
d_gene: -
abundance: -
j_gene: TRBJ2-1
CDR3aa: CASSPAETDNEQFF
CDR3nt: TGTGCCAGCAGCCCTGCGGAGACCGACAATGAGCAGTTCTTC

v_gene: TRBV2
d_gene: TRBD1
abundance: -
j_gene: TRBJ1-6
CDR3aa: CASSDSSGTGDSPLHF
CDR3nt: TGTGCCAGCAGTGATTCATCCGGGACAGGGGATTCACCCCTCCACTTT

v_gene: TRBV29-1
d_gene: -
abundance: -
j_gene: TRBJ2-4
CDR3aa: CSVDQGAKNIQYF
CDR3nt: TGCAGCGTTGACCAGGGGGCCAAAAACATTCAGTACTTC

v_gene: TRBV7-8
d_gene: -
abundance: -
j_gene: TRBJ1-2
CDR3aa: CASSLLQGHGYTF
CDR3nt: TGTGCCAGCAGCTTATTGCAGGGCCATGGCTACACCTTC

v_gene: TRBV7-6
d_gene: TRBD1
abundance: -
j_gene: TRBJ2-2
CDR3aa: CASSPGQGRTGELFF
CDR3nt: TGTGCCAGCAGCCCGGGACAGGGGAGGACCGGGGAGCTGTTTTTT

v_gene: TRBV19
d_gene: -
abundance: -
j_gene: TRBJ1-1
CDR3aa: CASSIGGVTEAFF
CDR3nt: TGTGCCAGTAGTATAGGGGGGGTCACTGAAGCTTTCTTT

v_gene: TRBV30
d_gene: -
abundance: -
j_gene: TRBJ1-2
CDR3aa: CAWIHLRVDDYGYTF
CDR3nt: TGTGCCTGGATTCATTTGAGGGTCGACGACTATGGCTACACCTTC